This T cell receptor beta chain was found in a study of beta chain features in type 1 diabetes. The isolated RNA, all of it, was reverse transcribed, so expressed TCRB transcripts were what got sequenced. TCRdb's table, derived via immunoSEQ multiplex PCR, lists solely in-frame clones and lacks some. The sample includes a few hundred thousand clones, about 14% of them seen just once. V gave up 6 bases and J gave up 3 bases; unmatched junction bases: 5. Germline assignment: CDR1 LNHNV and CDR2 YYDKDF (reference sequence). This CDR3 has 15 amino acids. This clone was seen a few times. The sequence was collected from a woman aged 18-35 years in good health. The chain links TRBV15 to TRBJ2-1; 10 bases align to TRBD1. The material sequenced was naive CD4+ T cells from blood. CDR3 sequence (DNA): TGTGCCACCAGGACCGGGACAGGGGACTACAATGAGCAGTTCTTC. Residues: CATRTGTGDYNEQFF.